The clone carrying this T cell receptor beta chain occurred many times. What it binds is unknown. The entry originates in a study of regulatory T cells in long-lasting Graves disease. General observations from the study: With persistent disease, TRBV28, TRBJ1-2 and TRBJ2-5 were the favored segments. Small sample size may have lowered accuracy.

Specified time point: newly diagnosed GD, antithyroid drugs for less than 3 months. PBMCs provided the RNA from which the TCR library was made. Graves' disease diagnoses followed American Thyroid Association guidelines. Construction of the TCR beta libraries employed iRepertoire HTBI primers in conjunction with Arm-PCR of CDR3 regions. Each CDR3 protein gets one entry after TCRdb re-called the multiplex PCR reads with MiXCR. The sample has about 320,000 distinct CDR3 sequences, about a sixth seen once. The CDR3 is made up of 12 amino acids. Trimming took off 6 bases at V and 3 bases at J, with 9 bases between the two ends. CDR1 and CDR2 (germline): LNHDA, SQIVND (reference sequence).

The material was peripheral blood mononuclear cells (PBMCs), obtained at new diagnosis, from a patient treated with antithyroid drugs. The source is a female donor with Graves disease. The V and J genes are TRBV19 and TRBJ2-7; D unresolved. The DNA for the CDR3 is TGTGCCAGTAGGTCAGAGAGCTACGAGCAGTACTTC. Protein: CASRSESYEQYF.